Below are 7 T cell receptor beta chains sequenced from a single sample in a study of shared clonotypes between healthy human individuals. Sequencing was performed with immunoSEQ multiplex PCR; in TCRdb, only in-frame clones are kept and a portion is missing. Of approximately 340,000 clones in the sample, 74% were seen once. The sample taken for sequencing was memory CD4+ T cells sorted from blood. The subset denotes: CD45RA-negative fraction. These TCRs come from a man under 40 in good health.

The CDR3 region is CSVDVAGGRDTQYF. In DNA form, the CDR3 reads TGCAGCGTCGACGTCGCGGGAGGGCGAGATACGCAGTATTTT. The chain combines TRBV29-1 with TRBJ2-3, with 9 bases matching TRBD2. Germline lookup yields CDR1 SQVTM and CDR2 ANQGSEA. The CDR3 contains 14 residues. V was clipped by 6 bases and J by 5 bases; unmatched bases: 9.

The genes are TRBV7-6 and TRBJ2-1; 8 bases match TRBD2. There are 13 residues in the CDR3. CDR1 is SGHVS and CDR2 is FNYEAQ in the germline V gene. J was trimmed by 8 bases and V by 5 bases; bases with no gene match: 5. The CDR3 nucleotides read TGTGCCAGCAGCGGGACTAGACCCGATGAGCAGTTCTTC. This gives the protein CASSGTRPDEQFF.

The sample holds a few counts of this clone. The J gene is TRBJ2-2, the V gene TRBV19; 11 positions match TRBD1. V gave up 7 bases and J gave up 7 bases; unmatched junction bases: 8. The CDR3 spans 15 residues. Germline CDR1 is LNHDA and CDR2 is SQIVND (reference sequence). CDR3 in amino acids: CASTGTGGYDGELFF. The CDR3 DNA reads as TGTGCCAGTACGGGGACAGGGGGTTATGACGGGGAGCTGTTTTTT.

This chain joins TRBV6-5 and TRBJ1-4, with 7 bases fitting TRBD1. V shed 6 bases and J 8 bases; nucleotides not matched to a gene: 3. The CDR3 has 12 residues. Per the germline V gene, CDR1 is MNHEY and CDR2 is SVGAGI. CDR3 DNA: TGTGCCAGCAGCCGGGGACAGGAAAAACTGTTTTTT. Residues: CASSRGQEKLFF.

This clone occurred once. The V gene is TRBV28, the J gene TRBJ1-1, with no clear D. Germline CDR1 is MDHEN and CDR2 is SYDVKM. CDR3 length: 13 amino acids. V lost 6 bases, J lost 6 bases, and 14 bases lay in between. The CDR3 DNA follows: TGTGCCAGCAGCGGAAGCCCCCACCCTGAAGCTTTCTTT. It codes for CASSGSPHPEAFF.

The chain combines TRBV10-3 with TRBJ2-5, with D perhaps TRBD2 (6 bases). Germline-derived CDR1 and CDR2 are ENHRY and SYGVKD. There are 13 residues in the CDR3. Trimming took off 10 bases at V and 4 bases at J, with 16 bases between the two ends. Here the CDR3 reads CATQRGAGETQYF. Here the CDR3 DNA reads TGTGCCACGCAGCGCGGGGCTGGAGAGACCCAGTACTTC.

V gene TRBV5-5 combines with J gene TRBJ2-5; no clear D gene. This CDR3 is 14 amino acids long. The germline CDR1 and CDR2 sequences are SGHKS and YYEKEE (reference sequence). The ends were cut back, 0 bases at V and 7 bases at J, with 13 bases in the middle. CDR3 bases: TGTGCCAGCAGCTTGGAGGGCGGCCCGTGGACCCAGTACTTC. It translates to CASSLEGGPWTQYF.